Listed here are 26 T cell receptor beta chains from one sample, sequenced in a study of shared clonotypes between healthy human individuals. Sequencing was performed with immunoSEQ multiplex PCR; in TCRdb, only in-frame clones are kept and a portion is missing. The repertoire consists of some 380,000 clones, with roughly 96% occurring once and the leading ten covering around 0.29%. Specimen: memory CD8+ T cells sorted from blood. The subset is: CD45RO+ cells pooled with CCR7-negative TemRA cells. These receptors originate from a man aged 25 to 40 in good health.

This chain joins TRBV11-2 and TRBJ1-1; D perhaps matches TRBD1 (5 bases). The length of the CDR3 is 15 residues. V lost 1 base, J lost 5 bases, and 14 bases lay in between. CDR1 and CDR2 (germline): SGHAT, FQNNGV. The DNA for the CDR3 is TGTGCCAGCAGCTTAGGCCCCTGGGGGGGAACTGAAGCTTTCTTT. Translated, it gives CASSLGPWGGTEAFF.

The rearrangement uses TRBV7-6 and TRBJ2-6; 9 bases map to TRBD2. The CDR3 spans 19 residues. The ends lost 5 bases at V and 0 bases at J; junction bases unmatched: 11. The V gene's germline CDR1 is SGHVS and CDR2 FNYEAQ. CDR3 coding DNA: TGTGCCAGCAGCCCGTTGACTAGCGGATTTGGCTCTGGGGCCAACGTCCTGACTTTC. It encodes CASSPLTSGFGSGANVLTF. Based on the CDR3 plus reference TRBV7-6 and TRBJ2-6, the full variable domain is GAGVSQSPRYKVTKRGQDVALRCDPISGHVSLYWYRQALGQGPEFLTYFNYEAQQDKSGLPNDRFSAERPEGSISTLTIQRTEQRDSAMYRCASSPLTSGFGSGANVLTFGAGSRLTVL.

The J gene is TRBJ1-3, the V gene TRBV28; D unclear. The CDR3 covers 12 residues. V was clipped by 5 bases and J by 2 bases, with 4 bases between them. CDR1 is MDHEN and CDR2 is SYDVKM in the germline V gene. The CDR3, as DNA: TGTGCCAGCAGTACCGCTGGAAACACCATATATTTT. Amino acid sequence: CASSTAGNTIYF.

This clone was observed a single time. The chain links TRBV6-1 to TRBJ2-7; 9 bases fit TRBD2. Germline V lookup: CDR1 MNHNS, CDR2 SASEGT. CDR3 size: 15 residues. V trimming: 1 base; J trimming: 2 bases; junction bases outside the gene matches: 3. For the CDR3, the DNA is TGTGCCAGCAGTGAAGTGTCTAGCGGGGCCTACGAGCAGTACTTC. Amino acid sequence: CASSEVSSGAYEQYF.

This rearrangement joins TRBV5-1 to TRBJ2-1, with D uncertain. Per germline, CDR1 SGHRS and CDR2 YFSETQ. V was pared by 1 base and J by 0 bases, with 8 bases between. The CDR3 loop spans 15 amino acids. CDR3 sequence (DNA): TGCGCCAGCAGCTTGCGCCCAAGCTCCTACAATGAGCAGTTCTTC. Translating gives CASSLRPSSYNEQFF.

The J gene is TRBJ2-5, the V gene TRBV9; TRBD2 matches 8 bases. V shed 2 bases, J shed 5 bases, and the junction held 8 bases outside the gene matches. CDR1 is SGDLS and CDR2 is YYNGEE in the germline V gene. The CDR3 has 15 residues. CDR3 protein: CASSVEAGVRETQYF. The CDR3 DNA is TGTGCCAGCAGCGTGGAAGCGGGAGTAAGGGAGACCCAGTACTTC.

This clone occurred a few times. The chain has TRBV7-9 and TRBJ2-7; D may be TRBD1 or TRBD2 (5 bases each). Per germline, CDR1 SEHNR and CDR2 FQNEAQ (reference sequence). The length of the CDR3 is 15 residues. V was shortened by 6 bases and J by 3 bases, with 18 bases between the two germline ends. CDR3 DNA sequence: TGTGCCAGCAGTCCCCGGGGCAGGCTGCTCTACGAGCAGTACTTC. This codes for CASSPRGRLLYEQYF.

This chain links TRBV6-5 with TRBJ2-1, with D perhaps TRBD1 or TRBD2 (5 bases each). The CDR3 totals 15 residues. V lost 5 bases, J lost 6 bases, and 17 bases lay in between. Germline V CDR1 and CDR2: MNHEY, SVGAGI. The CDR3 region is CASSKTPGTSNEQFF. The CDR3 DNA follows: TGTGCCAGCAGTAAAACACCCGGGACCTCCAATGAGCAGTTCTTC.

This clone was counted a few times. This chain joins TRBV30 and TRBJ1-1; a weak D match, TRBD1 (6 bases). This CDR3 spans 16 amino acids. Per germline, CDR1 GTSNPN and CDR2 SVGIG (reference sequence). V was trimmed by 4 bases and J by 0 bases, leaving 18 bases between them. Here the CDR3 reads CAWKPNRELMNTEAFF. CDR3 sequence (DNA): TGTGCCTGGAAACCAAACAGGGAATTAATGAACACTGAAGCTTTCTTT.

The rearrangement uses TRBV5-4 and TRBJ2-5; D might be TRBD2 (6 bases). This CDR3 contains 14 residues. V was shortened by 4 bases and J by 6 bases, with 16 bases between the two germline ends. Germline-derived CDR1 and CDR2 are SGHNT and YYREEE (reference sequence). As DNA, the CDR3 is TGTGCCAGCAGCAGTGGACTAAAGGCGAAGACCCAGTACTTC. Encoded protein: CASSSGLKAKTQYF.

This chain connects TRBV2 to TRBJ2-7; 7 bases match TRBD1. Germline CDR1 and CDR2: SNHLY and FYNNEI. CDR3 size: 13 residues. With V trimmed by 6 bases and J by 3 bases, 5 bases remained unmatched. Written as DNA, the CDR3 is TGTGCCAGCAGCCGGGACAGTCTCTACGAGCAGTACTTC. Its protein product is CASSRDSLYEQYF.

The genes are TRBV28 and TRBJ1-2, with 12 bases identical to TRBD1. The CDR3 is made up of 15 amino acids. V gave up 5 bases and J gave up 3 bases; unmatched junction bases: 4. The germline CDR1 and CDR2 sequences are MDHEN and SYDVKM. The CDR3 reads CASSMGTGGDYGYTF. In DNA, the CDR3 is TGTGCCAGCAGTATGGGGACAGGGGGCGACTATGGCTACACCTTC.

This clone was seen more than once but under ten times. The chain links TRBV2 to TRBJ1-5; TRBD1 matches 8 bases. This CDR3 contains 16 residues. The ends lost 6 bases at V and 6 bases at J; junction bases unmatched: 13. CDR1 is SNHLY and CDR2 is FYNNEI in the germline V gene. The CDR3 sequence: CASRPGTGFIGQPQHF. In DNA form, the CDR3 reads TGTGCCAGCAGGCCCGGGACAGGTTTTATCGGTCAGCCCCAGCATTTT. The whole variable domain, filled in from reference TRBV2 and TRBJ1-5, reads EPEVTQTPSHQVTQMGQEVILRCVPISNHLYFYWYRQILGQKVEFLVSFYNNEISEKSEIFDDQFSVERPDGSNFTLKIRSTKLEDSAMYFCASRPGTGFIGQPQHFGDGTRLSIL.

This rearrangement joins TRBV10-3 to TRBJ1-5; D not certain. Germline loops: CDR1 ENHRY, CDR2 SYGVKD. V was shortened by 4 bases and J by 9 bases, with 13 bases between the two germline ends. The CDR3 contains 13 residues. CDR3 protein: CAISASGEGPQHF. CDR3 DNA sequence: TGTGCCATCAGTGCGTCCGGGGAAGGGCCCCAGCATTTT.

The CDR3 sequence is CASSITLNTEAFF. The CDR3 DNA reads TGTGCCAGCAGCATCACACTGAACACTGAAGCTTTCTTT. The chain carries TRBV7-9 and TRBJ1-1, with D hard to call. CDR3 length: 13 amino acids. Trimming left V 5 bases short and J 0 bases short, with 7 bases between. Germline V CDR1 and CDR2: SEHNR, FQNEAQ (reference sequence).

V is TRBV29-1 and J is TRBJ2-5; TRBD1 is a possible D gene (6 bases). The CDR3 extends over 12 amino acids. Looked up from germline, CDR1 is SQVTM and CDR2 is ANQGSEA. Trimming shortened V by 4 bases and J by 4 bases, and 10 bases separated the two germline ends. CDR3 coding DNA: TGCAGCGTTGTCCGGGACATAGAGACCCAGTACTTC. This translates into CSVVRDIETQYF.

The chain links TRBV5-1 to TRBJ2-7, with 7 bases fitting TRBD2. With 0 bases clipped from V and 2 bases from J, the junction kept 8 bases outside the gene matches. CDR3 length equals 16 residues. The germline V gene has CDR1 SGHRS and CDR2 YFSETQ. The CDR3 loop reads CASSLATGLLAYEQYF. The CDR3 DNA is TGCGCCAGCAGCTTGGCAACGGGACTATTAGCCTACGAGCAGTACTTC.

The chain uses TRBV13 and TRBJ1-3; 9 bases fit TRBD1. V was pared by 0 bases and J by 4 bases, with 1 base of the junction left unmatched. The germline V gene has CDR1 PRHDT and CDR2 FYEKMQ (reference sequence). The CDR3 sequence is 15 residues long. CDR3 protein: CASSLGGTGGNTIYF. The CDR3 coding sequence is TGTGCCAGCAGCTTAGGTGGGACAGGGGGAAACACCATATATTTT.

In nucleotides, the CDR3 is TGTGCCAGCAGTTTTGGGCTAGCGGGAGCGGACAATGAGCAGTTCTTC. This encodes CASSFGLAGADNEQFF. The V and J genes are TRBV28 and TRBJ2-1; TRBD2 aligns across 10 bases. Trimming at V came to 3 bases and at J to 5 bases, leaving 7 bases not matched to a gene. Germline V gives CDR1 MDHEN, CDR2 SYDVKM. The CDR3 totals 16 residues.

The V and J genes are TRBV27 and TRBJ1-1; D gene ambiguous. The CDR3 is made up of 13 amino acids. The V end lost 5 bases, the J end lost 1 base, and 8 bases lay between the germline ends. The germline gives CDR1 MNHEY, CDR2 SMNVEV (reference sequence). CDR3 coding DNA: TGTGCCAGCAGTCGAAACACGAACACTGAAGCTTTCTTT. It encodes CASSRNTNTEAFF.

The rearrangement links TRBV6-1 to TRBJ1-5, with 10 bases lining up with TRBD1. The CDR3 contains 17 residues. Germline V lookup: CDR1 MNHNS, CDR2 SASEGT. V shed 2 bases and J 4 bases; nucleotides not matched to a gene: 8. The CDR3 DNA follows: TGTGCCAGCAGTGAACGGCGACAGGGGGCCTATAATCAGCCCCAGCATTTT. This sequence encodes CASSERRQGAYNQPQHF.

CDR3 in DNA: TGCGCCAGCAGCCGTAGCGGGAGGTTAGTCAATGAGCAGTTCTTC. Translated, it gives CASSRSGRLVNEQFF. This chain connects TRBV4-1 to TRBJ2-1, with TRBD2 matching 10 bases. This CDR3 has 15 residues. V shed 4 bases and J 6 bases; nucleotides not matched to a gene: 6. The germline V gene encodes CDR1 MGHRA and CDR2 YSYEKL.

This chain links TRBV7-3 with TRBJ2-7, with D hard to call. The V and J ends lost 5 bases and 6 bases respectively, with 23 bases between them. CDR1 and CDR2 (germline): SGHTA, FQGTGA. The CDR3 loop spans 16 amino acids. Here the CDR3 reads CASSTPIGIGPTEQYF. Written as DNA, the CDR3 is TGTGCCAGCAGCACACCAATTGGGATCGGACCCACCGAGCAGTACTTC.

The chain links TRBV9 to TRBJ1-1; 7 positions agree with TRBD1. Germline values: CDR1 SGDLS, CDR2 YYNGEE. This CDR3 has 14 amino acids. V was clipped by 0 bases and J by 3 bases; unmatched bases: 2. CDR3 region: CASSVEGAYTEAFF. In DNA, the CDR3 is TGTGCCAGCAGCGTAGAGGGGGCCTACACTGAAGCTTTCTTT.

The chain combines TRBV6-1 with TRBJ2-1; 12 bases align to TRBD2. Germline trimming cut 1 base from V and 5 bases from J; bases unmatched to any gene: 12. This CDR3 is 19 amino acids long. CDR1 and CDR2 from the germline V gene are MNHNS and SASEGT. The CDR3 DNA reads TGTGCCAGCAGTGAAGATGAACTAGCGGGAGGAATCGTTGACAATGAGCAGTTCTTC. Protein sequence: CASSEDELAGGIVDNEQFF.

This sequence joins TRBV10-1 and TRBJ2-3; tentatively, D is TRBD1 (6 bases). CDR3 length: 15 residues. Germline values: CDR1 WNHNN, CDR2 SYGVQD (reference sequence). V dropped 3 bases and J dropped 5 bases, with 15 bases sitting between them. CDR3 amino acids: CASSDSTGHKDTQYF. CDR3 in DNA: TGCGCCAGCAGTGATTCCACGGGACATAAAGATACGCAGTATTTT.